A single sample is the source of the 28 T cell receptor beta chains below, sequenced in a study of human T cells and chemical hapten exposure. Indicated time point: patch test 2, 6 weeks after DPC sensitization. Sample treatment: therapeutic diphenylcyclopropenone sensitization with weekly scalp DPC. TCRdb ran MiXCR on the RACE reads and lists one entry per CDR3 protein. The sample lists more than 75,000 distinct CDR3 sequences; 9.3% were seen once. The specimen comprised whole blood, sampled in connection with sensitization to the hapten diphenylcyclopropenone (DPC). The receptors derive from a woman aged 40 to 55 with alopecia areata. Some clones in this sample may be carry-over from other donors' samples.

The table lists this clonotype with many counts. V and J are TRBV4-3 and TRBJ2-5; 8 nucleotides align to TRBD2. This CDR3 has 15 residues. V gave up 3 bases and J gave up 4 bases; unmatched junction bases: 7. Per germline, CDR1 LGHNA and CDR2 YSLEER. The CDR3: CASSQGLGKGETQYF. The CDR3 DNA follows: TGCGCCAGCAGCCAGGGACTAGGGAAAGGAGAGACCCAGTACTTC.

The rearrangement uses TRBV27 and TRBJ1-6, with D unresolved. Trimming left V 6 bases short and J 6 bases short, with 9 bases between. The V gene's germline CDR1 is MNHEY and CDR2 SMNVEV (reference sequence). This CDR3 is built from 13 residues. The CDR3 here is CASSYWINSPLHF. The CDR3 DNA reads as TGTGCCAGCAGCTATTGGATTAATTCACCCCTCCACTTT.

DNA of the CDR3: TGTGCCAGCAGCGCGGGACAGGTTCCGGCCAATGAGCAGTTCTTC. Amino acid sequence: CASSAGQVPANEQFF. This sequence joins TRBV7-9 and TRBJ2-1, with 8 bases aligning to TRBD1. The CDR3 is made up of 15 amino acids. CDR1 is SEHNR and CDR2 is FQNEAQ in the germline V gene (reference sequence). Trimming at V came to 5 bases and at J to 6 bases, leaving 9 bases not matched to a gene.

This clonotype occurred many times. This chain joins TRBV29-1 and TRBJ2-3; no clear D gene. CDR3 length equals 14 residues. Germline CDR1 is SQVTM and CDR2 is ANQGSEA. Trimming removed 3 bases from V and 1 base from J, with 11 bases in between. CDR3 in amino acids: CSVDSLPRTDTQYF. The DNA for the CDR3 is TGCAGCGTTGACTCTCTCCCCCGCACAGATACGCAGTATTTT.

This clonotype appeared a few times. V and J are TRBV10-3 and TRBJ2-2, with TRBD2 matching over 14 bases. This CDR3 spans 17 amino acids. The germline V gene encodes CDR1 ENHRY and CDR2 SYGVKD. Germline trimming cut 2 bases from V and 6 bases from J; bases unmatched to any gene: 5. The CDR3 is CAISEIGLAGGSGELFF. The CDR3 DNA sequence: TGTGCCATCAGTGAGATTGGACTAGCGGGAGGCTCCGGGGAGCTGTTTTTT.

This clonotype was found many times. The chain couples TRBV25-1 to TRBJ1-1; D call uncertain. Germline assignment: CDR1 MGHDK and CDR2 SYGVNS. The CDR3 sequence is 11 residues long. Trimming took 0 bases from V and 6 from J, leaving 2 bases between them. CDR3 in amino acids: CASSEYPEAFF. As DNA, the CDR3 is TGTGCCAGCAGTGAATACCCTGAAGCTTTCTTT.

The rearrangement joins TRBV28 to TRBJ1-5; D is uncertain. Germline V gives CDR1 MDHEN, CDR2 SYDVKM. This CDR3 spans 12 amino acids. Deletions cut 7 bases from V and 4 bases from J, with 8 bases between. CDR3 nucleotides: TGTGCCAGCACCGAGGTTAATCAGCCCCAGCATTTT. Translated, it gives CASTEVNQPQHF.

The CDR3: CASSQEGGRTTDTQYF. The CDR3 nucleotides are TGCGCCAGCAGCCAAGAAGGCGGGAGGACCACAGATACGCAGTATTTT. The chain employs TRBV4-3 and TRBJ2-3; 8 positions match TRBD2. This CDR3 spans 16 amino acids. Germline loops: CDR1 LGHNA, CDR2 YSLEER. The V gene end was trimmed by 0 bases and the J gene end by 2 bases; junction bases not matched to a gene: 4.

Concerning this clonotype: The conserved final phenylalanine or tryptophan is absent from the CDR3, which likely points to a read error. The V and J genes are TRBV7-9 and TRBJ2-7, with a possible D match to TRBD1 (5 bases). Per the germline V gene, CDR1 is SEHNR and CDR2 is FQNEAQ (reference sequence). Trimming took off 2 bases at V and 3 bases at J, with 11 bases between the two ends. The CDR3 length is 14 residues. The chain's CDR3 is CASSLQGIRYEQYS. The CDR3 DNA follows: TGTGCCAGCAGCTTACAGGGCATTCGCTACGAGCAGTACTCC.

The chain couples TRBV11-1 to TRBJ2-1; 14 nucleotides agree with TRBD2. CDR1 is SGHAT, CDR2 FQDESV, per germline (reference sequence). This CDR3 is built from 15 residues. Losses at the gene ends were 2 bases for V and 16 bases for J; bases not matched to a gene: 10. CDR3 residues: CASSLSGLAGGIGFF. Written as DNA, the CDR3 is TGTGCCAGCAGCTTATCAGGACTAGCGGGAGGTATAGGTTTCTTC. Complete variable domain (other parts from reference TRBV11-1 and TRBJ2-1): EAEVAQSPRYKITEKSQAVAFWCDPISGHATLYWYRQILGQGPELLVQFQDESVVDDSQLPKDRFSAERLKGVDSTLKIQPAELGDSAMYLCASSLSGLAGGIGFFGPGTRLTVL.

This clonotype turned up a few times. V and J are TRBV10-1 and TRBJ2-2, with TRBD2 identical over 14 bases. There are 20 residues in the CDR3. Unmatched junction bases numbered 13, after V lost 4 bases and J lost 3 bases. Germline V lookup: CDR1 WNHNN, CDR2 SYGVQD (reference sequence). The chain's CDR3 is CASSAPAGTSGSKHTGELFF. As DNA, the CDR3 is TGCGCCAGCAGTGCTCCGGCCGGGACTAGCGGGAGCAAGCACACCGGGGAGCTGTTTTTT.

This clonotype was seen a handful of times. V and J are TRBV10-3 and TRBJ2-3; D perhaps matches TRBD2 (6 bases). The germline V gene has CDR1 ENHRY and CDR2 SYGVKD. V gave up 8 bases and J gave up 0 bases, with 18 bases separating them. This CDR3 region has 16 residues. For the CDR3, the DNA is TGTGCCATCGGGGGTAACTCTAGCGCCAGCACAGATACGCAGTATTTT. Protein: CAIGGNSSASTDTQYF.

The V call is TRBV20-1, the J call TRBJ2-1; D not resolved. The CDR3 totals 11 residues. V was trimmed by 7 bases and J by 5 bases, leaving 9 bases between them. The germline CDR1 and CDR2 sequences are DFQATT and SNEGSKA (reference sequence). CDR3 protein: CSVGGDNEQFF. CDR3 DNA: TGCAGTGTAGGTGGAGACAATGAGCAGTTCTTC.

This chain uses TRBV18 with TRBJ2-2; D unresolved. Trimming took 0 bases from V and 5 from J, leaving 4 bases between them. The length of the CDR3 is 13 residues. Germline CDR1 and CDR2: KGHSH and LQKENI. CDR3 bases: TGTGCCAGCTCACCACCTGGGACCGGGGAGCTGTTTTTT. Protein sequence: CASSPPGTGELFF.

This clonotype was seen many times. V gene TRBV6-5 combines with J gene TRBJ2-7; D not resolved. From germline, CDR1 is MNHEY and CDR2 SVGAGI. The CDR3 loop spans 13 amino acids. Between the trimmed V and J ends, which lost 5 bases and 4 bases, there was a span of 12 bases. The CDR3 region has the DNA TGTGCCAGCAGTCAACACCAAAATTACGAGCAGTACTTC. As protein: CASSQHQNYEQYF.

CDR3 bases: TGTGCCAGTAGTATGCGGGGCCGAGCCGGGGAGCTGTTTTTT. This sequence encodes CASSMRGRAGELFF. The chain links TRBV19 to TRBJ2-2; D perhaps matches TRBD2 (6 bases). V gave up 3 bases and J gave up 6 bases, with 11 bases separating them. Germline-derived CDR1 and CDR2 are LNHDA and SQIVND (reference sequence). This CDR3 contains 14 residues.

The J gene is TRBJ1-4, the V gene TRBV3-1; a weak D match, TRBD1 (5 bases). The CDR3 runs 15 residues. V dropped 6 bases and J dropped 7 bases, with 18 bases sitting between them. The germline V gene encodes CDR1 LGHDT and CDR2 YNNKEL (reference sequence). CDR3 sequence reads: CASSFPERTGEKLFF. CDR3 DNA: TGTGCCAGCAGTTTTCCCGAGAGAACAGGTGAAAAACTGTTTTTT. The variable domain in full, with the rest retrieved from reference TRBV3-1 and TRBJ1-4, is DTAVSQTPKYLVTQMGNDKSIKCEQNLGHDTMYWYKQDSKKFLKIMFSYNNKELIINETVPNRFSPKSPDKAHLNLHINSLELGDSAVYFCASSFPERTGEKLFFGSGTQLSVL.

This clonotype showed up many times. The chain carries TRBV7-9 and TRBJ1-5; the D is unclear. CDR3 length equals 12 residues. Germline CDR1 SEHNR, CDR2 FQNEAQ (reference sequence). V lost 5 bases and J lost 5, with 7 bases in between. In nucleotides, the CDR3 is TGTGCCAGCAGCGACCGCGATCAGCCCCAGCATTTT. As protein: CASSDRDQPQHF. Supplemented by reference TRBV7-9 and TRBJ1-5, the full variable domain reads DTGVSQNPRHKITKRGQNVTFRCDPISEHNRLYWYRQTLGQGPEFLTYFQNEAQLEKSRLLSDRFSAERPKGSFSTLEIQRTEQGDSAMYLCASSDRDQPQHFGDGTRLSIL.

This clonotype was detected many times. The V and J genes are TRBV7-3 and TRBJ1-5, with D possibly matching TRBD1 (6 bases). The CDR3 sequence is 18 residues long. V lost 7 bases to trimming and J lost 0 bases, with 22 bases between them. CDR1 and CDR2 (germline): SGHTA, FQGTGA. CDR3 in amino acids: CASTAPRDIQYSNQPQHF. The DNA for the CDR3 is TGTGCCAGCACAGCCCCCCGGGACATACAATATAGCAATCAGCCCCAGCATTTT.

This rearrangement joins TRBV20-1 to TRBJ2-1, with 9 bases fitting TRBD1. CDR1 and CDR2 from the germline V gene are DFQATT and SNEGSKA (reference sequence). This CDR3 comprises 14 residues. Germline trimming cut 5 bases from V and 4 bases from J; bases unmatched to any gene: 6. CDR3 protein: CSAVSGTGYNEQFF. In DNA, the CDR3 is TGCAGTGCTGTATCCGGGACAGGGTACAATGAGCAGTTCTTC.

The V gene is TRBV28, the J gene TRBJ2-7, with D tentatively TRBD1 (5 bases). V was clipped by 11 bases and J by 6 bases, with 20 bases between them. There are 13 residues in the CDR3. Germline CDR1 reads MDHEN; CDR2 reads SYDVKM. CDR3 sequence: CAASRGGETEQYF. For the CDR3, the DNA is TGTGCCGCCTCAAGGGGTGGGGAAACCGAGCAGTACTTC. Full variable domain (remainder filled in from reference TRBV28 and TRBJ2-7): DVKVTQSSRYLVKRTGEKVFLECVQDMDHENMFWYRQDPGLGLRLIYFSYDVKMKEKGDIPEGYSVSREKKERFSLILESASTNQTSMYLCAASRGGETEQYFGPGTRLTVT.

This clonotype was detected ten times or more. The chain uses TRBV21-1 and TRBJ2-7; the table calls TRBD2, which could not be checked here. TRBV21-1 is a known pseudogene. The CDR3 totals 14 residues. The CDR3 DNA reads TGTGCCAGCAGCAGGCGGGAGTGGCCCTACGAGCAGTACTTC. Residues: CASSRREWPYEQYF.

The table lists this clonotype with many counts. The chain employs TRBV12-5 and TRBJ1-1, with 11 bases aligning to TRBD1. This CDR3 has 16 amino acids. CDR1 is LGHNT, CDR2 FRNRAP, per germline. V was clipped by 5 bases and J by 4 bases; unmatched bases: 9. CDR3 region: CASGRDRGGVVTEAFF. CDR3 DNA: TGTGCTAGTGGTAGGGACAGGGGGGGAGTAGTCACTGAAGCTTTCTTT.

This clonotype was detected many times. This rearrangement joins TRBV5-6 to TRBJ1-2; 9 bases map to TRBD1. The V gene's germline CDR1 is SGHDT and CDR2 YYEEEE. The CDR3 sequence is 14 residues long. The junction had 6 bases not matched to a gene; V was cut back by 4 bases and J by 5 bases. This chain's CDR3 is CASSLKGQGYGYTF. In DNA form, the CDR3 reads TGTGCCAGCAGCCTCAAAGGACAGGGGTATGGCTACACCTTC.

The chain links TRBV7-3 to TRBJ1-4; D is ambiguous. CDR3 size: 13 residues. V shed 2 bases and J shed 8 bases, with 9 bases lying between them. CDR1 SGHTA and CDR2 FQGTGA come from the germline V gene. CDR3 bases: TGTGCCAGCAGCTTATCTCGGACGGAAAAACTGTTTTTT. Translating gives CASSLSRTEKLFF.

V is TRBV20-1 and J is TRBJ1-5; D possibly corresponds to TRBD1 (5 bases). Trimming pared 0 bases from V and 0 bases from J, leaving 18 bases between. Per germline, CDR1 DFQATT and CDR2 SNEGSKA (reference sequence). The CDR3 spans 18 residues. The CDR3 here is CSARDRGDGQYSNQPQHF. As DNA, the CDR3 is TGCAGTGCTAGAGATAGAGGAGACGGACAATATAGCAATCAGCCCCAGCATTTT.

This clonotype was detected only a few times. The chain joins TRBV29-1 to TRBJ2-1; TRBD2 matches at 11 bases. The V gene end was trimmed by 5 bases and the J gene end by 12 bases; junction bases not matched to a gene: 3. Germline CDR1 reads SQVTM; CDR2 reads ANQGSEA. This CDR3 comprises 11 residues. The CDR3 bases are TGCAGCGTTAGCGGGACTAGCGGGCAGTTCTTC. Its translation is CSVSGTSGQFF.

This clonotype was seen only a few times. This sequence joins TRBV6-5 and TRBJ2-3, with D possibly TRBD1 on 6 matching bases. The germline gives CDR1 MNHEY, CDR2 SVGAGI. The CDR3 loop spans 15 amino acids. Trimming cost V 6 bases and J 1 base, with 14 bases left between them. CDR3 coding DNA: TGTGCCAGCAGCCGACAACAGGGTCGCACAGATACGCAGTATTTT. The encoded protein is CASSRQQGRTDTQYF.